This T cell receptor (beta chain) was recorded in a study of shared clonotypes between healthy human individuals. V lost 1 base to trimming and J lost 10 bases, with 32 bases between them. The CDR3 consists of 19 residues. Germline V gene data show CDR1 as SGHDT and CDR2 as YYEEEE. The table lists this clone with a few counts. Sequenced by immunoSEQ multiplex PCR; TCRdb stores in-frame clones only, minus some. The table includes around 990,000 clones, 77% detected once. This sequence originates from a man in his late teens or twenties in good health. Some clones in this sample may be carry-over from other donors' samples. Sequenced material: memory CD4+ T cells from PBMCs. This sample's subset: CD45RA-negative fraction. The genes are TRBV5-6 and TRBJ1-1, with D possibly being TRBD1 (6 bases). This CDR3 is CASSLLWVRFGTPLPRAFF. The CDR3 DNA sequence: TGTGCCAGCAGCTTGTTGTGGGTACGGTTCGGGACACCGCTTCCGAGAGCTTTCTTT.